Below, one TCR beta chain is given with its context. No antigen is known for it. This sample was included in a study of OX40 agonist ivuxolimab in advanced cancers. Study findings and constraints: At doses 0.1 to 3.0 mg/kg, CD4+ and CD8+ clones expanded. Low levels of normalized T-cell clonal expansion also appeared in some nonresponders.

Blood sampling was done at baseline, cycle 4 day 1, and cycle 7 day 1. This CDR3 contains 13 residues. The germline V gene encodes CDR1 SEHNR and CDR2 FQNEAQ (reference sequence). Trimming stripped 9 bases from V and 0 bases from J, with 12 bases between. Clones were sequenced by immunoSEQ multiplex PCR, and TCRdb holds only the in-frame ones, with some missing. Of tens of thousands of clones listed, roughly 90% are singletons. This chain connects TRBV7-9 to TRBJ2-7; TRBD2 might be the D (6 bases). This receptor was identified in an adult with an advanced solid tumor such as melanoma, head and neck, liver or kidney cancer. The source material was CD4+ or CD8+ T cells sorted from blood, sampled in a trial of the OX40 agonist ivuxolimab. The CDR3 DNA reads TGTGCCAGTGGGGGGTGGGTCTCCTACGAGCAGTACTTC. Translation gives CASGGWVSYEQYF.